This TCR beta chain was obtained from a study of blood T cell repertoires in COVID-19. Turning to the study itself: Whether acute or convalescent, the COVID-19 samples came from the United States, Italy and Spain. T cells, B-cell-depleted T cells, or PBMCs provided the cDNA or gDNA that served as material.

Only a few counts were recorded for this clone. The germline CDR1 and CDR2 sequences are SGHTA and FQGNSA. CDR3 length equals 16 residues. Trimming pared 1 base from V and 2 bases from J, leaving 13 bases between. Source study methods: By means of reference gene primer amplification, nucleated cell counts were estimated. The assay was immunoSEQ multiplex PCR, and TCRdb's table has in-frame clones only and misses some. That table furnishes V, J and clone size, whereas the DNA furnished D and trimming. The table lists about 110,000 clones, 65% to 75% of them singletons. Sequencing input: peripheral blood. The V call is TRBV7-2, the J call TRBJ2-3, with D maybe TRBD2 (5 bases). This receptor was taken from a man older than 75 with acute or convalescent COVID-19. DNA of the CDR3: TGTGCCAGCAGCTTAGTTCGGGGAGCGGCCACAGATACGCAGTATTTT. Amino acid sequence: CASSLVRGAATDTQYF.